This section outlines one TCR beta chain sequence together with its context. Its antigen is undetermined. Following RNA extraction, reverse transcription yielded cDNA that acted as the sequencing template. TCRdb's table, derived via immunoSEQ multiplex PCR, lists solely in-frame clones and lacks some. Of over 150,000 clones in the sample, about 60% were seen once. This entry is derived from a study of CD8+ T cells in alopecia areata. On the study more broadly: Affected scalp percentage determined the severity score of treated patients. Study-wide findings and caveats: In scalp and blood during tofacitinib, many expanded lesional clones persisted.

Treatment given: oral pan-JAK inhibitor, 5-10 mg twice daily. It was from PBMCs that CD4+ and CD8+ T cells were sorted. CDR1 and CDR2 (germline): SGHTA, FQGNSA. Between the trimmed V and J ends, which lost 3 bases and 14 bases, there was a span of 17 bases. This CDR3 spans 14 amino acids. The sample consisted of CD4+ T cells sorted from blood, taken at week 4, from a patient treated with tofacitinib. This chain connects TRBV7-2 to TRBJ1-6; D might be TRBD1 (5 bases). The clonotype was recovered from a human donor with alopecia areata. The CDR3, as DNA: TGTGCCAGCAGCTTTGTAGGACGGGGCAAGACCCTCCACTTT. Translated, it gives CASSFVGRGKTLHF.